This T cell receptor (beta chain) appears in the sequencing data of a study of PD-L1 blockade in urothelial cancer. About the study: Samples of blood were analyzed 3 weeks (second dose) and 6 weeks after treatment start. A median blood sample held approximately 140,000 T cells and under 85,000 unique TCRs.

The time point here: pretreatment peripheral blood. Locally advanced or metastatic urothelial carcinoma affected the patients. As for this clone: As yet, its antigen is unknown.

Repertoires were generated with immunoSEQ multiplex PCR, while TCRdb's copy carries only in-frame clones and drops some. The data show 95,000 to 100,000 clones, with around 86% seen just once and more than 1.5% held by the top ten. Germline lookup yields CDR1 MNHNS and CDR2 SASEGT. The V and J ends lost 2 bases and 6 bases respectively, with 14 bases between them. The CDR3 covers 15 residues. The study, taken as a whole, reports: Better progression-free and overall survival followed lower pretreatment blood clonality.

This TCR came from a man aged 60 to 75 with urothelial cancer. The V call is TRBV6-1, the J call TRBJ1-5; no clear D gene. The source was PBMCs, collected around atezolizumab (anti-PD-L1) treatment. CDR3: CASSESPGFGQPQHF. In DNA form, the CDR3 reads TGTGCCAGCAGTGAATCACCCGGGTTCGGTCAGCCCCAGCATTTT.